The 10 T cell receptor beta chains listed next were all sequenced from one sample in a study of blood T cell repertoires in COVID-19. The repertoire was sequenced with immunoSEQ multiplex PCR; TCRdb's copy has only in-frame clones and lacks some. The sample lists 35,000 to 45,000 clones; about 86% were seen once. Sequenced input: peripheral blood. These receptors all come from a man in his 70s with acute or convalescent COVID-19.

In regard to this clone: One end of the junction fails to match germline, which may point to a read error. The J gene is TRBJ2-7, the V gene TRBV11-2, with TRBD2 matching over 8 bases. Looked up from germline, CDR1 is SGHAT and CDR2 is FQNNGV. CDR3 length equals 15 residues. CDR3 sequence reads: CASSLAGLGSHEQYF. CDR3 sequence (DNA): TGTGCCAGCAGCTTAGCGGGACTAGGCTCCCACGAGCAGTACTTC.

The V call is TRBV30, the J call TRBJ1-2; D is perhaps TRBD1 (5 bases). V was trimmed by 2 bases and J by 6 bases, leaving 16 bases between them. CDR3 length: 14 amino acids. Germline CDR1 GTSNPN, CDR2 SVGIG (reference sequence). In DNA, the CDR3 is TGTGCCTGGAGTTTGACGGGACGGGAGAATGGCTACACCTTC. Its translation is CAWSLTGRENGYTF.

The rearrangement links TRBV2 to TRBJ2-5, with D perhaps matching TRBD1 or TRBD2 (6 bases each). Deletions cut 8 bases from V and 4 bases from J, with 14 bases between. The CDR3 spans 13 residues. Germline CDR1 reads SNHLY; CDR2 reads FYNNEI. CDR3 nucleotide sequence: TGTGCCAGCGGTGGGGGGCAGGGAGAGACCCAGTACTTC. This codes for CASGGGQGETQYF.

The V and J genes are TRBV3-1 (or the pseudogene TRBV3-2) and TRBJ2-1; D is perhaps TRBD1 (6 bases). CDR3 length: 18 amino acids. V was clipped by 1 base and J by 0 bases, with 16 bases between them. Looked up from germline, CDR1 is LGHDT and CDR2 is YNNKEL (reference sequence). This CDR3 reads CASSQASRGSSSYNEQFF. CDR3 DNA sequence: TGTGCCAGCAGCCAAGCTTCGAGGGGGTCGAGCTCCTACAATGAGCAGTTCTTC.

The gene calls are TRBV2 and TRBJ1-2; 11 nucleotides align to TRBD1. Trimming cost V 0 bases and J 6 bases; bases outside gene matches: 6. The V gene's germline CDR1 is SNHLY and CDR2 FYNNEI. The CDR3 sequence is 16 residues long. DNA for the CDR3: TGTGCCAGCAGTGAAGCGCCGGACAGGGGGCCGAATGGCTACACCTTC. Encoded protein: CASSEAPDRGPNGYTF.

The rearrangement joins TRBV7-2 to TRBJ1-2; TRBD1 aligns across 8 bases. V gave up 2 bases and J gave up 8 bases; unmatched junction bases: 10. Germline values: CDR1 SGHTA, CDR2 FQGNSA. The CDR3 has 15 residues. CDR3 DNA sequence: TGTGCCAGCAGCTTACTTCACGGGACAGGTCGGGGCTACACCTTC. Protein: CASSLLHGTGRGYTF. Full variable domain (rest looked up from reference TRBV7-2 and TRBJ1-2): GAGVSQSPSNKVTEKGKDVELRCDPISGHTALYWYRQSLGQGLEFLIYFQGNSAPDKSGLPSDRFSAERTGGSVSTLTIQRTQQEDSAVYLCASSLLHGTGRGYTFGSGTRLTVV.

This CDR3 is CASSPFSSYNSPLHF. The CDR3 DNA is TGCGCCAGCAGCCCGTTTAGCTCCTATAATTCACCCCTCCACTTT. The chain couples TRBV5-1 to TRBJ1-6; D is ambiguous. Germline-derived CDR1 and CDR2 are SGHRS and YFSETQ. The CDR3 is 15 residues long. The ends were cut back, 4 bases at V and 0 bases at J, with 8 bases in the middle.

The chain employs TRBV6-5 and TRBJ2-7; 8 bases line up with TRBD1. The germline CDR1 and CDR2 sequences are MNHEY and SVGAGI. V lost 0 bases, J lost 3 bases, and 4 bases stayed unmatched. The CDR3 is 15 residues long. The CDR3 DNA reads TGTGCCAGCAGTTACTCACCCGGACAGGGCTACGAGCAGTACTTC. Its protein product is CASSYSPGQGYEQYF.

This clone was recorded once. The chain combines TRBV5-8 with TRBJ2-6, with D possibly being TRBD2 (6 bases). Germline CDR1 SGHTS, CDR2 YDEGEE. Trimming took off 4 bases at V and 0 bases at J, with 14 bases between the two ends. This CDR3 is 17 amino acids long. The CDR3 DNA reads TGTGCCAGCAGCCGGAGGGTCTGGAACTCTGGGGCCAACGTCCTGACTTTC. This gives the protein CASSRRVWNSGANVLTF.

The chain couples TRBV6-4 to TRBJ2-3; 7 bases agree with TRBD2. CDR3 length equals 16 residues. The J segment lost 2 bases and the V segment lost 6 bases, leaving 11 bases of the junction unmatched. The germline V gene has CDR1 MRHNA and CDR2 SNTAGT. CDR3 amino acids: CASSLRGGGSTDTQYF. CDR3 DNA sequence: TGTGCCAGCAGCCTCCGGGGCGGGGGATCCACAGATACGCAGTATTTT.